The clone carrying this T cell receptor beta chain was seen ten or more times. This record comes from a study of molecular identifiers for immune sequencing clone quantification. The CDR3 spans 13 residues. Per the germline V gene, CDR1 is SEHNR and CDR2 is FQNEAQ (reference sequence). Between the trimmed V and J ends, which lost 4 bases and 3 bases, there was a span of 10 bases. Via MiXCR, TCRdb re-called the PCR reads, giving one row per CDR3 protein. The sample includes 10,000 to 12,000 distinct CDR3 sequences, roughly 20% of them seen just once. The gene calls are TRBV7-9 and TRBJ2-7; TRBD1 might be the D (5 bases). The clonotype originates from a human donor in good health. Some libraries in this study had Jurkat cell RNA spiked in. The source material was naive CD8+ T cells from blood, with Jurkat cell RNA spiked in. Subset in this sample: FACS-sorted CD8+CD4-CCR7+CD45RA+ naive T cells. CDR3 DNA sequence: TGTGCCAGCAGCTGGCAGACAGACTACGAGCAGTACTTC. As protein: CASSWQTDYEQYF.